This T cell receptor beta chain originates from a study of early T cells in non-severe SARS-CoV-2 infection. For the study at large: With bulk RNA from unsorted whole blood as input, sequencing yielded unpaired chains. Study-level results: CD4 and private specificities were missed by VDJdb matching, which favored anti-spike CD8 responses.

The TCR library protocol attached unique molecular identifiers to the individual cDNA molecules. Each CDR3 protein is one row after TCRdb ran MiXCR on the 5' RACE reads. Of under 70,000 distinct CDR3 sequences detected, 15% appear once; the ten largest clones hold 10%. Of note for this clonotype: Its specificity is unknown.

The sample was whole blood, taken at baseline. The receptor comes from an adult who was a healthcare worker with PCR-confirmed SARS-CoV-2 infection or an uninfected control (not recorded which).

DNA for the CDR3: TGTGCCAGCAGCCAATTGTTGGGGGCAGGGAAACTGTTTTTT. It specifies CASSQLLGAGKLFF. The chain links TRBV3-1 to TRBJ1-4; D is perhaps TRBD1 (6 bases). V was shortened by 2 bases and J by 11 bases, with 15 bases between the two germline ends. The V gene's germline CDR1 is LGHDT and CDR2 YNNKEL (reference sequence). CDR3 length equals 14 residues.